The next 3 T cell receptor beta chains were all read from a single sample in a study of blood T cells in healthy people across ages. PCR was performed a second time for roughly 7 to 11 cycles using a sample-barcoded 5' primer and a J-beta primer mix. TCRdb redid the calling of the 5' RACE reads with MiXCR, one entry per CDR3 protein. Of roughly 1,300,000 distinct CDR3 sequences in the sample, approximately 59% were seen once. The sample taken for sequencing was blood. All receptors come from a man younger than 30 in good health.

A few counts support this clonotype. The chain uses TRBV12-3 or TRBV12-4 and TRBJ2-3, with TRBD2 matching over 9 bases. CDR3 length equals 14 residues. Losses at the gene ends were 8 bases for V and 6 bases for J; bases not matched to a gene: 9. Written as DNA, the CDR3 is TGTGCCAGCCAGAAAGCGGGGGGTGAGGATACGCAGTATTTT. Translating gives CASQKAGGEDTQYF.

The chain recombines TRBV4-2 with TRBJ2-4; the D is unclear. The assigned J gene may be wrong: the sequence end matches TRBJ2-7 better. Germline lookup yields CDR1 LGHNA and CDR2 YNFKEQ. This CDR3 has 16 amino acids. In DNA form, the CDR3 reads TGTGCCAGCAGCCAAGAAGACCCGAGCGTATACTACGAGCAGTACTTC. Translated, it gives CASSQEDPSVYYEQYF.

A few counts support this clonotype. The rearrangement links TRBV7-9 to TRBJ2-3; D remains ambiguous. Germline CDR1 SEHNR, CDR2 FQNEAQ (reference sequence). The ends were cut back, 4 bases at V and 1 base at J, with 6 bases in the middle. The CDR3 spans 13 residues. The CDR3 region is CASSSMGTDTQYF. DNA of the CDR3: TGTGCCAGCAGCTCCATGGGCACAGATACGCAGTATTTT.